This is a list of T cell receptor beta chains from one sample in a study of shared clonotypes between healthy human individuals. This table comes from immunoSEQ multiplex PCR, and its TCRdb copy is limited to in-frame clones, with some not included. Of more than 2,000,000 clones in the sample, over 90% were seen once. The sequenced sample consisted of naive CD4+ T cells from PBMCs. These receptor sequences come from a man between 18 and 29 years old in good health. Some clones in this sample may be carry-over from other donors' samples. The CDR3 runs from the conserved cysteine through the conserved F or W. Each record gives: D gene, CDR3 length, J gene, clone size, V gene, CDR3 DNA, CDR3 protein. The D gene is left open where the match is weak. Expanded clones are given a class, and other clones once, few, many or no size at all.

d_call: TRBD2
cdr3_length: 15
j_call: TRBJ2-3
clone_size: NA
v_call: TRBV28
cdr3_nt: TGTGCCAGCAGTCCGAGCGGGAACGCTCAAGATACGCAGTATTTT
cdr3_aa: CASSPSGNAQDTQYF

d_call: TRBD1
cdr3_length: 14
j_call: TRBJ1-3
clone_size: NA
v_call: TRBV2
cdr3_nt: TGTGCCAGCAGGGGACAGGGCCCTGGAAACACCATATATTTT
cdr3_aa: CASRGQGPGNTIYF

d_call: TRBD1
cdr3_length: 19
j_call: TRBJ1-1
clone_size: NA
v_call: TRBV27
cdr3_nt: TGTGCCAGCAGCTCCACGCTGCGAAGAGGGACAGGACGCGGCACTGAAGCTTTCTTT
cdr3_aa: CASSSTLRRGTGRGTEAFF

d_call: TRBD1
cdr3_length: 14
j_call: TRBJ1-4
clone_size: NA
v_call: TRBV28
cdr3_nt: TGTGCCAGCTTTGCCTCGGGGACAGGGAAAAAACTGTTTTTT
cdr3_aa: CASFASGTGKKLFF

d_call: TRBD1
cdr3_length: 16
j_call: TRBJ2-3
clone_size: NA
v_call: TRBV27
cdr3_nt: TGTGCCAGCAGTTTATACAGGGGGTGGATCACAGATACGCAGTATTTT
cdr3_aa: CASSLYRGWITDTQYF

d_call: TRBD2
cdr3_length: 16
j_call: TRBJ2-2
clone_size: NA
v_call: TRBV5-1
cdr3_nt: TGCGCCAGCAGCCCAGGACTAGCGGGAGTGTCCGGGGAGCTGTTTTTT
cdr3_aa: CASSPGLAGVSGELFF

d_call: TRBD1
cdr3_length: 13
j_call: TRBJ2-1
clone_size: NA
v_call: TRBV7-3
cdr3_nt: TGTGCCAGCAGCTTGACAGGGGTCAATGAGCAGTTCTTC
cdr3_aa: CASSLTGVNEQFF

d_call: NA
cdr3_length: 14
j_call: TRBJ1-1
clone_size: NA
v_call: TRBV27
cdr3_nt: TGTGCCAGCAGTTTGGCGGGGAAGAACACTGAAGCTTTCTTT
cdr3_aa: CASSLAGKNTEAFF

d_call: TRBD1
cdr3_length: 15
j_call: TRBJ2-6
clone_size: NA
v_call: TRBV27
cdr3_nt: TGTGCCAGCAGTCGCAAATGGACAGGGGTTCCCGTCCTGACTTTC
cdr3_aa: CASSRKWTGVPVLTF

d_call: TRBD2
cdr3_length: 12
j_call: TRBJ2-3
clone_size: NA
v_call: TRBV2
cdr3_nt: TGTGCCAGCAGGGGACTAGCGGAGACGCAGTATTTT
cdr3_aa: CASRGLAETQYF

d_call: NA
cdr3_length: 13
j_call: TRBJ1-2
clone_size: NA
v_call: TRBV7-9
cdr3_nt: TGTGCCAGCAGCTCCTCGAACCTAGCTGGCTACACCTTC
cdr3_aa: CASSSSNLAGYTF

d_call: NA
cdr3_length: 15
j_call: TRBJ1-1
clone_size: NA
v_call: TRBV2
cdr3_nt: TGTGCCAGCAGCGCGTACAGGGTTCAGAACACTGAAGCTTTCTTT
cdr3_aa: CASSAYRVQNTEAFF

d_call: NA
cdr3_length: 12
j_call: TRBJ1-3
clone_size: NA
v_call: TRBV6-6
cdr3_nt: TGTGCCAGCAGTTACCGAGCGGGTTTCGTATATTTT
cdr3_aa: CASSYRAGFVYF

d_call: NA
cdr3_length: 12
j_call: TRBJ2-1
clone_size: NA
v_call: TRBV29-1
cdr3_nt: TGCAGCGGGACCTGGCATTACAATGAGCAGTTCTTC
cdr3_aa: CSGTWHYNEQFF

d_call: NA
cdr3_length: 12
j_call: TRBJ2-7
clone_size: NA
v_call: TRBV6-1
cdr3_nt: TGTGCCGGGGGGAGGAGCTCCTACGAGCAGTACTTC
cdr3_aa: CAGGRSSYEQYF

d_call: TRBD1
cdr3_length: 15
j_call: TRBJ2-7
clone_size: NA
v_call: TRBV5-1
cdr3_nt: TGCGCCAGCAGCGTCGAACAGGGGGGCTCCTACGAGCAGTACTTC
cdr3_aa: CASSVEQGGSYEQYF

d_call: NA
cdr3_length: 15
j_call: TRBJ2-7
clone_size: NA
v_call: TRBV7-2
cdr3_nt: TGTGCCAGCAGCCATCAAGGACCGTCAGGCTACGAGCAGTACTTC
cdr3_aa: CASSHQGPSGYEQYF

d_call: TRBD2
cdr3_length: 17
j_call: TRBJ2-7
clone_size: NA
v_call: TRBV11-2
cdr3_nt: TGTGCCAGCAGCTTAACGTCGCGGACTAGCGGGACCTACGAGCAGTACTTC
cdr3_aa: CASSLTSRTSGTYEQYF

d_call: TRBD1
cdr3_length: 14
j_call: TRBJ1-1
clone_size: NA
v_call: TRBV18
cdr3_nt: TGTGCCAGCTCCCCAGACAGGGGTGTCACTGAAGCTTTCTTT
cdr3_aa: CASSPDRGVTEAFF

d_call: TRBD2
cdr3_length: 15
j_call: TRBJ2-2
clone_size: NA
v_call: TRBV5-1
cdr3_nt: TGCGCCAGCAATTGGCTAGCGGGATCTTCCGGGGAGCTGTTTTTT
cdr3_aa: CASNWLAGSSGELFF

d_call: NA
cdr3_length: 15
j_call: TRBJ2-6
clone_size: NA
v_call: TRBV7-3
cdr3_nt: TGTGCCAGCAGCCCTGGCGGTCCTGGGGCCAACGTCCTGACTTTC
cdr3_aa: CASSPGGPGANVLTF

d_call: TRBD1
cdr3_length: 12
j_call: TRBJ2-7
clone_size: NA
v_call: TRBV19
cdr3_nt: TGTGCCAGTAGTAGAGGGGGCCACGAGCAGTACTTC
cdr3_aa: CASSRGGHEQYF

d_call: TRBD2
cdr3_length: 13
j_call: TRBJ2-7
clone_size: NA
v_call: TRBV2
cdr3_nt: TGTGCCAGCACGCGGGAGGTATTCTCCGAGCAGTACTTC
cdr3_aa: CASTREVFSEQYF

d_call: NA
cdr3_length: 12
j_call: TRBJ2-5
clone_size: NA
v_call: TRBV5-4
cdr3_nt: TGTGCCAGCACGGCGGGGCAAGAGACCCAGTACTTC
cdr3_aa: CASTAGQETQYF

d_call: NA
cdr3_length: 15
j_call: TRBJ1-1
clone_size: NA
v_call: TRBV4-1
cdr3_nt: TGCGCCAGCAGCGGACGTCCGATGGGGAACACTGAAGCTTTCTTT
cdr3_aa: CASSGRPMGNTEAFF

d_call: NA
cdr3_length: 16
j_call: TRBJ2-6
clone_size: once
v_call: TRBV28
cdr3_nt: TGTGCCAGCAGTGGGGGAGGAGCCCCTGGGGCCAACGTCCTGACTTTC
cdr3_aa: CASSGGGAPGANVLTF

d_call: NA
cdr3_length: 14
j_call: TRBJ1-1
clone_size: NA
v_call: TRBV7-8
cdr3_nt: TGTGCCAGCAGCTTAGACGGGCGGTACACTGAAGCTTTCTTT
cdr3_aa: CASSLDGRYTEAFF

d_call: NA
cdr3_length: 13
j_call: TRBJ2-5
clone_size: NA
v_call: TRBV27
cdr3_nt: TGTGCCAGCAGTTTTGGGCATCGAGAGACCCAGTACTTC
cdr3_aa: CASSFGHRETQYF

d_call: NA
cdr3_length: 14
j_call: TRBJ2-2
clone_size: few
v_call: TRBV7-3
cdr3_nt: TGTGCCAGCAGTATTGGGACTAACACCGGGGAGCTGTTTTTT
cdr3_aa: CASSIGTNTGELFF

d_call: TRBD1
cdr3_length: 16
j_call: TRBJ1-2
clone_size: NA
v_call: TRBV7-2
cdr3_nt: TGTGCCAGCAGCTTGTCCGGGACAGGGGCAGTGAGTGGCTACACCTTC
cdr3_aa: CASSLSGTGAVSGYTF

d_call: NA
cdr3_length: 12
j_call: TRBJ2-7
clone_size: NA
v_call: TRBV6-1
cdr3_nt: TGTGCCACCTCCCGGAGAGCCTACGAGCAGTACTTC
cdr3_aa: CATSRRAYEQYF

d_call: TRBD2
cdr3_length: 15
j_call: TRBJ2-5
clone_size: NA
v_call: TRBV14
cdr3_nt: TGTGCCAGCAGCCGACGACTAGCGGGCGGAGGCACCCAGTACTTC
cdr3_aa: CASSRRLAGGGTQYF

d_call: NA
cdr3_length: 12
j_call: TRBJ2-7
clone_size: NA
v_call: TRBV28
cdr3_nt: TGTGCCAGCAGGGTCTCTACCTACGAGCAGTACTTC
cdr3_aa: CASRVSTYEQYF

d_call: TRBD1
cdr3_length: 17
j_call: TRBJ2-7
clone_size: once
v_call: TRBV7-8
cdr3_nt: TGTGCCAGCAGCTCGGTCGGGTTGACAGGGCGATCCTACGAGCAGTACTTC
cdr3_aa: CASSSVGLTGRSYEQYF

d_call: NA
cdr3_length: 13
j_call: TRBJ1-2
clone_size: NA
v_call: TRBV6-5
cdr3_nt: TGTGCCAGCAGCATTGACAGTGAACGCGGCTACACCTTC
cdr3_aa: CASSIDSERGYTF

d_call: TRBD2
cdr3_length: 16
j_call: TRBJ2-7
clone_size: once
v_call: TRBV4-1
cdr3_nt: TGCGCCAGCAGCCAAGATCATCTAGCGGGGGTATACGAGCAGTACTTC
cdr3_aa: CASSQDHLAGVYEQYF

d_call: TRBD2
cdr3_length: 14
j_call: TRBJ2-3
clone_size: NA
v_call: TRBV5-1
cdr3_nt: TGCGCCAGCAACCGGGGGGACCGCACAGATACGCAGTATTTT
cdr3_aa: CASNRGDRTDTQYF

d_call: TRBD1
cdr3_length: 14
j_call: TRBJ2-7
clone_size: NA
v_call: TRBV7-2
cdr3_nt: TGTGCCAGCAGCTTAGGACAGGGTTTTTACGAGCAGTACTTC
cdr3_aa: CASSLGQGFYEQYF

d_call: NA
cdr3_length: 14
j_call: TRBJ2-5
clone_size: NA
v_call: TRBV6-1
cdr3_nt: TGTGCCAGCAGTGAAAGAGCGGCAATCGAGACCCAGTACTTC
cdr3_aa: CASSERAAIETQYF

d_call: NA
cdr3_length: 17
j_call: TRBJ1-5
clone_size: NA
v_call: TRBV15
cdr3_nt: TGTGCCACCAGCAGAAGTGGAGACCCAGGGGGCAATCAGCCCCAGCATTTT
cdr3_aa: CATSRSGDPGGNQPQHF

d_call: NA
cdr3_length: 13
j_call: TRBJ1-5
clone_size: NA
v_call: TRBV27
cdr3_nt: TGTGCCAGCGGTGTCTCCCGCAATCAGCCCCAGCATTTT
cdr3_aa: CASGVSRNQPQHF

d_call: NA
cdr3_length: 14
j_call: TRBJ1-2
clone_size: NA
v_call: TRBV4-2
cdr3_nt: TGTGCCAGCAGCCCAGGTGGGGCGACCTATGGCTACACCTTC
cdr3_aa: CASSPGGATYGYTF

d_call: TRBD2
cdr3_length: 15
j_call: TRBJ2-7
clone_size: once
v_call: TRBV14
cdr3_nt: TGTGCCAGCAGCCATCTTCCTAGCGGCCCTTCCGAGCAGTACTTC
cdr3_aa: CASSHLPSGPSEQYF

d_call: NA
cdr3_length: 14
j_call: TRBJ1-5
clone_size: NA
v_call: TRBV19
cdr3_nt: TGTGCCAGCGCCCCCGGGACCTTCAATCAGCCCCAGCATTTT
cdr3_aa: CASAPGTFNQPQHF

d_call: NA
cdr3_length: 11
j_call: TRBJ1-2
clone_size: NA
v_call: TRBV10-3
cdr3_nt: TGTGCCATCAGGAACACGGATGGCTACACCTTC
cdr3_aa: CAIRNTDGYTF

d_call: NA
cdr3_length: 16
j_call: TRBJ2-3
clone_size: NA
v_call: TRBV7-9
cdr3_nt: TGTGCCAGCAGCTTAGTGATTGGAGCTAGCACAGATACGCAGTATTTT
cdr3_aa: CASSLVIGASTDTQYF

d_call: NA
cdr3_length: 13
j_call: TRBJ1-5
clone_size: few
v_call: TRBV5-1
cdr3_nt: TGCGCCAGCAGCTTTGACAGGAATCAGCCCCAGCATTTT
cdr3_aa: CASSFDRNQPQHF

d_call: NA
cdr3_length: 15
j_call: TRBJ1-1
clone_size: NA
v_call: TRBV18
cdr3_nt: TGTGCCAGCTCTTTCACGCCACGCTCGAACACTGAAGCTTTCTTT
cdr3_aa: CASSFTPRSNTEAFF

d_call: NA
cdr3_length: 14
j_call: TRBJ2-2
clone_size: few
v_call: TRBV5-1
cdr3_nt: TGCGCCAGCAGCTTGGAGTCAGACACCGGGGAGCTGTTTTTT
cdr3_aa: CASSLESDTGELFF

d_call: NA
cdr3_length: 15
j_call: TRBJ1-3
clone_size: NA
v_call: TRBV5-4
cdr3_nt: TGTGCCAGCAGCCGGCAGGCTAACTCTGGAAACACCATATATTTT
cdr3_aa: CASSRQANSGNTIYF

d_call: NA
cdr3_length: 14
j_call: TRBJ2-1
clone_size: NA
v_call: TRBV2
cdr3_nt: TGTGCCAGCAGTGGGTTTCCCCGCAACAATGAGCAGTTCTTC
cdr3_aa: CASSGFPRNNEQFF

d_call: NA
cdr3_length: 15
j_call: TRBJ2-7
clone_size: NA
v_call: TRBV7-2
cdr3_nt: TGTGCCAGCAGCTTAGGAGGGAAAAGCTCCTACGAGCAGTACTTC
cdr3_aa: CASSLGGKSSYEQYF

d_call: NA
cdr3_length: 15
j_call: TRBJ1-3
clone_size: NA
v_call: TRBV7-2
cdr3_nt: TGTGCCAGCAGCTTCTCGCAGGGTTCTGGAAACACCATATATTTT
cdr3_aa: CASSFSQGSGNTIYF

d_call: TRBD1
cdr3_length: 12
j_call: TRBJ1-2
clone_size: NA
v_call: TRBV5-4
cdr3_nt: TGTGCCAGCACCGGACAGGGGTCCTTCTACACCTTC
cdr3_aa: CASTGQGSFYTF

d_call: NA
cdr3_length: 15
j_call: TRBJ2-1
clone_size: NA
v_call: TRBV5-4
cdr3_nt: TGTGCCAGCAGCTTGTTCGCCGGGATGGGGAATGAGCAGTTCTTC
cdr3_aa: CASSLFAGMGNEQFF

d_call: NA
cdr3_length: 18
j_call: TRBJ2-1
clone_size: NA
v_call: TRBV5-1
cdr3_nt: TGCGCCAGCAGCCCTCCTCTTAGGGGTCTGGGGTCCGAGATTAAGCAGTTCTTC
cdr3_aa: CASSPPLRGLGSEIKQFF

d_call: NA
cdr3_length: 13
j_call: TRBJ1-2
clone_size: NA
v_call: TRBV14
cdr3_nt: TGTGCCAGCAGCCAAGAGTTTGAGGATGGCTACACCTTC
cdr3_aa: CASSQEFEDGYTF